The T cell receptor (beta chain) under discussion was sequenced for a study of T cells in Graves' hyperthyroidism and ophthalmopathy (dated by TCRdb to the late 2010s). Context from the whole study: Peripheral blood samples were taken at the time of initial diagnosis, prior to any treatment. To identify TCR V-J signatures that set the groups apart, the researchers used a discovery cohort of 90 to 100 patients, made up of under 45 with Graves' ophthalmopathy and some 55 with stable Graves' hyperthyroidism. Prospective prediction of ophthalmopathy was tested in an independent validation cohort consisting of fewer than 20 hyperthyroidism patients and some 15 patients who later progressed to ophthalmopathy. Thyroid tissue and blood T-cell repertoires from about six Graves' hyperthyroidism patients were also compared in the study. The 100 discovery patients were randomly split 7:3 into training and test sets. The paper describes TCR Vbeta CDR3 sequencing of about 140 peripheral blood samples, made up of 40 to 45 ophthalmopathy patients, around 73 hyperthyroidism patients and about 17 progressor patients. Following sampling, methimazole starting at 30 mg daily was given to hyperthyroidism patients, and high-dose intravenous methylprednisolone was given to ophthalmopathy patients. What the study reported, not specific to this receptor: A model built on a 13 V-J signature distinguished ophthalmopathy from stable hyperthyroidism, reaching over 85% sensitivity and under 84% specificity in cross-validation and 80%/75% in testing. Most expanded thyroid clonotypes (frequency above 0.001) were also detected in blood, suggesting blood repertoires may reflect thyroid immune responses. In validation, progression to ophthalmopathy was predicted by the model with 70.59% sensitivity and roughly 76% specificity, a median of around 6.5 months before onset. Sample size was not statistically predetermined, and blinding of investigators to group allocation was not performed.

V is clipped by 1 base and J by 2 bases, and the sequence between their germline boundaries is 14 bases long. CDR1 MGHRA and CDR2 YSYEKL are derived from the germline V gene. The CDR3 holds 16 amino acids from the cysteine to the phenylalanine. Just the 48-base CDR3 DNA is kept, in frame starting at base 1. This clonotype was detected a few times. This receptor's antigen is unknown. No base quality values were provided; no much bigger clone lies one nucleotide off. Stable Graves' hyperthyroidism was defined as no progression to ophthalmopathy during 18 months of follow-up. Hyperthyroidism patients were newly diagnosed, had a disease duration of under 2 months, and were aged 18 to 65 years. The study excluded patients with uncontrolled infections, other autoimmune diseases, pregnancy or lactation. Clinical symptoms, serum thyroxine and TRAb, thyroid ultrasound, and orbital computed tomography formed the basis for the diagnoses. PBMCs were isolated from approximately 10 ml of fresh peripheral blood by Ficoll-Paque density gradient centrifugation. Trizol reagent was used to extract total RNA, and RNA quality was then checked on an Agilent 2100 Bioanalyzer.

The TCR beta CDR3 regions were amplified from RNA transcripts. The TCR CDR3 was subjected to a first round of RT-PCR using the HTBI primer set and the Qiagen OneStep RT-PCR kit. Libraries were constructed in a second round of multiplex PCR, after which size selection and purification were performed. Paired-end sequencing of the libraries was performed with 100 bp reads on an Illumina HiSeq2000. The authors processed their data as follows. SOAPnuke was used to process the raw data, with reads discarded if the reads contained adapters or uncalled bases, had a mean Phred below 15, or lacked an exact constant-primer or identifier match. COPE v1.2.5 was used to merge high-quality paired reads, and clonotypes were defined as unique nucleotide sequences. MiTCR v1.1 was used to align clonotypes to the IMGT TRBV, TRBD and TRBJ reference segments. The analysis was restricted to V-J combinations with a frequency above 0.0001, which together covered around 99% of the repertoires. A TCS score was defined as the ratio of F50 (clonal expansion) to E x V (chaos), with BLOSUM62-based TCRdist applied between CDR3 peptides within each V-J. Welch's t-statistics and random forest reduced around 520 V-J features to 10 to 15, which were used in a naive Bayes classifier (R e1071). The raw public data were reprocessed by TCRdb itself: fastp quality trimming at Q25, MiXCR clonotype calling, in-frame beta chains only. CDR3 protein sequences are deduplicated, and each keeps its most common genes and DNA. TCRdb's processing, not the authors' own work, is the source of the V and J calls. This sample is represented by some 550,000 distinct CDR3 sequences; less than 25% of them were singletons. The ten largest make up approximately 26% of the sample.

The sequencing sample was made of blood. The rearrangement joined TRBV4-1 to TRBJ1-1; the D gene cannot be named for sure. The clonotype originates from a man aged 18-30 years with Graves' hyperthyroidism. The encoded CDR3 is CASSQVVAGVNTEAFF. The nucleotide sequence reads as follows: TGCGCCAGCAGCCAAGTTGTGGCAGGCGTAAACACTGAAGCTTTCTTT.